The source of this T cell receptor (beta chain) is a study of blood T cell repertoires in COVID-19. Study members were between roughly 18 and 100 years old and lived in 20 to 25 US regions. This CDR3 has 16 amino acids. Deletions cut 1 base from V and 0 bases from J, with 10 bases between. Germline V lookup: CDR1 SEHNR, CDR2 FQNEAQ (reference sequence). Clones were sequenced by immunoSEQ multiplex PCR, and TCRdb holds only the in-frame ones, with some missing. The repertoire includes around 290,000 clones, 86% of them detected once, and about 2.7% sits in the top ten. The chain combines TRBV7-9 with TRBJ1-5; D remains ambiguous. Sequenced sample: PBMCs or T cells enriched from blood (not recorded which). This sequence was found in a woman between 18 and 29 years old who had recovered from COVID-19. The DNA for the CDR3 is TGTGCCAGCAGCTTAGGGTCTGCGGGTAGCAATCAGCCCCAGCATTTT. Its translation: CASSLGSAGSNQPQHF.